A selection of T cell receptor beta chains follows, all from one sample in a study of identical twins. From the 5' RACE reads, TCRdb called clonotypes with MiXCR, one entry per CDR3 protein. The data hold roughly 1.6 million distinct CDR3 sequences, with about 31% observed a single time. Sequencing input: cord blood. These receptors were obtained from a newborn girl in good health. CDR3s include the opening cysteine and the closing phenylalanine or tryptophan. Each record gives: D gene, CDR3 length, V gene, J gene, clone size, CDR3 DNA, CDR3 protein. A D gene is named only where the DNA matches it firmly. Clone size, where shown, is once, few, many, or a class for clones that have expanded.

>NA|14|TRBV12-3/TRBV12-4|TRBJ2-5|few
TGTGCCAGCAGTTTCTGGACCAGCCAAGAGACCCAGTACTTC
CASSFWTSQETQYF
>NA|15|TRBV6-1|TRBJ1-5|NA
TGTGCCAGCAGTGAAGAAGGGGGAATAGGTCAGCCCCAGCATTTT
CASSEEGGIGQPQHF
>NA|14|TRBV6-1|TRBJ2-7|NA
TGTGCCAGCAGTGTGGGGGGGCCGCTCGACGAGCAGTACTTC
CASSVGGPLDEQYF
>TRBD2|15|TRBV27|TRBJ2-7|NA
TGTGCCAGCAGTCCCGGACTAGCGAGTTCTGGTGAGCAGTACTTC
CASSPGLASSGEQYF
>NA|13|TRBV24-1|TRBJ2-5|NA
TGTGCCACCAGTCGGGGGATGGAAGAGACCCGGTACTTC
CATSRGMEETRYF
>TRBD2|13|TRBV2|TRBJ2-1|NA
TGTGCCAGCAGTGACCATACTAGCGGGGAGCAGTTCTTC
CASSDHTSGEQFF
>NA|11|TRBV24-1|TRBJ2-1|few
TGTGCCACCAGTGTTGGGAAGGAGCAGTTCTTC
CATSVGKEQFF
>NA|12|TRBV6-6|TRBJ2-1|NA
TGTGCCGGCAGGGAGCCAAACAATGAGCAGTTCTTC
CAGREPNNEQFF
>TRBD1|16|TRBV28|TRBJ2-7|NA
TGTGCCAGCAGTTCCCCCTGGACAGGGGGACCCGACGAGCAGTACTTC
CASSSPWTGGPDEQYF
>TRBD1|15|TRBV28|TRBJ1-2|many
TGTGCCAGCAGTCAAGTTCCGGGACAGGTCCATGGCTACACCTTC
CASSQVPGQVHGYTF
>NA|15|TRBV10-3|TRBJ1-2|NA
TGTGCCATCAGTGAAGGGCAGGCCCTTAACTATGGCTACACCTTC
CAISEGQALNYGYTF
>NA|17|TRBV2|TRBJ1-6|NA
TGTGCCAGCAGTGCGGGACCGACTACCCTCTATAATTCACCCCTCCACTTT
CASSAGPTTLYNSPLHF
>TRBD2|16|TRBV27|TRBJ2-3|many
TGTGCCAGCAGTTTGGGGACTAGCGTATTTGGGGATACGCAGTATTTT
CASSLGTSVFGDTQYF
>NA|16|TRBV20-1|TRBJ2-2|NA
TGCAGTGCTAGAGTAAGGCGGACCGCGAACACCGGGGAGCTGTTTTTT
CSARVRRTANTGELFF
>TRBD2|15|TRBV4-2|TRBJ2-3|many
TGTGCCAGCACCGACACTAGCGGCTCAACAGATACGCAGTATTTT
CASTDTSGSTDTQYF
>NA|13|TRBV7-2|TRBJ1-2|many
TGTGCCAGCAGCTTAAGGGAAGACTATGGCTACACCTTC
CASSLREDYGYTF
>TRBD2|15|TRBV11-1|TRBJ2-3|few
TGTGCCAGCAGCTTAGCTGGGACTAGCGGGGATACGCAGTATTTT
CASSLAGTSGDTQYF
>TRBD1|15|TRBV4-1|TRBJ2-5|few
TGCGCCAGCAGCCGTCCGGGACAGCCCAAAGAGACCCAGTACTTC
CASSRPGQPKETQYF
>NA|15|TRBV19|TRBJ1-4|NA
TGTGCCAGTACATCGCTTGGGGCGACTAATGAAAAACTGTTTTTT
CASTSLGATNEKLFF